This T cell receptor beta chain emerged from a study of cytomegalovirus exposure and HLA in healthy donors. Germline V gene data show CDR1 as SGDLS and CDR2 as YYNGEE. This CDR3 region has 15 residues. V lost 2 bases and J 4 bases, leaving 15 bases between the germline ends. With 60 Vbeta and 13 Jbeta primers, the PCR was carried out. The repertoire was sequenced with immunoSEQ multiplex PCR; TCRdb's copy has only in-frame clones and lacks some. The profile covers some 74,000 clones, with 65% to 80% appearing a single time and roughly 22% taken by the ten largest. This clone was detected only once. Input material: PBMCs. The rearrangement links TRBV9 to TRBJ2-5; perhaps TRBD2 as D (5 bases). This clonotype was sampled from a middle-aged man in good health and CMV-seropositive. The CDR3 DNA reads TGTGCCAGCAGCGTTATCGACTCCCGGGGAGAGACCCAGTACTTC. This encodes CASSVIDSRGETQYF.